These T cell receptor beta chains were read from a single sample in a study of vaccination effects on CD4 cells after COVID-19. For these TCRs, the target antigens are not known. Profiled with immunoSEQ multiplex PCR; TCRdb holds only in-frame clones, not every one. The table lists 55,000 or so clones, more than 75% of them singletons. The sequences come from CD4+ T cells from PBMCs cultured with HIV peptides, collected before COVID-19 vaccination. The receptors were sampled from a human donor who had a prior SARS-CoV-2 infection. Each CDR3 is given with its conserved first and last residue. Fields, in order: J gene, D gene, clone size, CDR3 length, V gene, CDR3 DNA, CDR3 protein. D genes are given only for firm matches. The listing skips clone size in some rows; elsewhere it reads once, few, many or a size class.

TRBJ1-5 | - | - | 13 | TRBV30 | TGTGCCTGGAACCAGAGGGGGAGTCAGCCCCAGCATTTT | CAWNQRGSQPQHF
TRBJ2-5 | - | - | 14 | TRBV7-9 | TGTGCCAGCAGCTTAGTTGGAGAGGAAGAGACCCAGTACTTC | CASSLVGEEETQYF
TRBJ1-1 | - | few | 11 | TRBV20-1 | TGCAGTGCTAGAGCAACGGCTGAAGCTTTCTTT | CSARATAEAFF
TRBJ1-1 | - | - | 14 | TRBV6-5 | TGTGCCAGCAGTCCCCGGCAGGGGAGAGCTGAAGCTTTCTTT | CASSPRQGRAEAFF
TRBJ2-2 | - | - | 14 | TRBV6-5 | TGTGCCAGCAAGGAGGGGGGCGGGACCGGGGAGCTGTTTTTT | CASKEGGGTGELFF
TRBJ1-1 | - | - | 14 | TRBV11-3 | TGTGCCAGCAGCGCTGGAGGGATGAACACTGAAGCTTTCTTT | CASSAGGMNTEAFF
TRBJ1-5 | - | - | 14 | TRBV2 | TGTGCCAGCAGTGGTATAGAGGGGAATCAGCCCCAGCATTTT | CASSGIEGNQPQHF
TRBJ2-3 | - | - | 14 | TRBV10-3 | TGTGCCATCAACGGGGGGCCCGGGGGGGATACGCAGTATTTT | CAINGGPGGDTQYF
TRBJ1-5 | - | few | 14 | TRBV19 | TGTGCCAGTAGTATCCGACGGGGTGAGCAGCCCCAGCATTTT | CASSIRRGEQPQHF
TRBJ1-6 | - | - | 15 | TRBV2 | TGTGCCAGCAGTGTCGAGACAGGCCTTAATTCACCCCTCCACTTT | CASSVETGLNSPLHF
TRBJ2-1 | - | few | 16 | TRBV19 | TGTGCCAGTAGTATAGATCGACGCGGGGATGACAATGAGCAGTTCTTC | CASSIDRRGDDNEQFF
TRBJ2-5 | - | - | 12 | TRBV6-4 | TGTGCCAGCAGTGATCTGAAAGAGACCCAGTACTTC | CASSDLKETQYF
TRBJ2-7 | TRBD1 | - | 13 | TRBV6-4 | TGTGCCAGCAGACCTCCAGGGGGCTACGAGCAGTACTTC | CASRPPGGYEQYF
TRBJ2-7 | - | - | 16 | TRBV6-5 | TGTGCCAGCAGTTACTCTGGGGCAGGGAAGAGCTACGAGCAGTACTTC | CASSYSGAGKSYEQYF
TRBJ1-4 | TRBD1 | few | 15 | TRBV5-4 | TGTGCCAGCAGCTTGGGGGGACAGGGTCTAGAAAAACTGTTTTTT | CASSLGGQGLEKLFF
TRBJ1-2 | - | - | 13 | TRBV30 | TGTGCCTGGAGTGTATCGGGGGGCAATGGCTACACCTTC | CAWSVSGGNGYTF
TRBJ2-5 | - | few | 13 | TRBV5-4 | TGTGCCAGCAGCCGGGGACGGGAAGAGACCCAGTACTTC | CASSRGREETQYF
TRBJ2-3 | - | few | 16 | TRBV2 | TGTGCCAGCAACCCCGCGGGGCTACCTAGCACAGATACGCAGTATTTT | CASNPAGLPSTDTQYF
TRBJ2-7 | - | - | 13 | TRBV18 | TGTGCCAGCTCAAGGGACTCATTTAGGGAGCAGTACTTC | CASSRDSFREQYF
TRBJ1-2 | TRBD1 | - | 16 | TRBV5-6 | TGTGCCAGCAGCTTGCTGGGACAGGGGACTAACTATGGCTACACCTTC | CASSLLGQGTNYGYTF